This T cell receptor (beta chain) was documented in a study of cytomegalovirus exposure and HLA in healthy donors (TCRdb year 2017). For the wider study: An earlier analysis of more than 550 of the donors reported about 260 Gb of sequence data and 100 million to 120 million unique TCR beta sequences obtained from roughly 170 million T cells. Around 320 gigabases of sequencing data and tens of millions of unique TCR sequences were included in an early release covering around 600 HLA-typed donors. The genetic ancestry cluster associated with self-reported Caucasian donors included roughly four fifths of the roughly 380 genotyped donors. The study aimed to test whether cataloging public T cell receptors could reveal signatures of past pathogen exposure. Using immunosequencing, the study profiled T cell repertoires from 666 subjects and related those repertoires to cytomegalovirus serostatus. Along with the approximately 700-subject first cohort, a separate validation cohort of 120 different subjects was used. To predict cytomegalovirus infection status, the study combined high-throughput TCR immunosequencing, statistical association of individual TCRs with disease status, and machine learning. A later analysis re-examined previously published TCR beta repertoires from more than 550 donors and added high-resolution HLA genotyping to investigate patterns of TCR occurrence. Rather than drawing on any new phenotypic data, the later analysis identified candidate immune exposures from TCR beta sequences and the way those sequences occurred across donors. To decide whether each TCR beta V gene segment behaved as functional or pseudogenic, an earlier analysis of fewer than 750 of the donors relied on high-throughput TCR beta sequencing. Donor age, sex, ethnicity and CMV serostatus were compiled together with the repertoire data. Genome-wide SNP genotypes for about three fifths of the roughly 670 donors were used in a later genetic analysis, which treated that subset as a discovery cohort. All discovery cohort repertoires had been generated on a single sequencing platform. HLA typing included class I and class II loci at four-digit resolution. Typing coverage varied by locus: about 620-630 donors for A, B, C, DRB1 and DQB1; around 560 for DQA1; about 590 for DPA1; roughly 450 for DPB1. A handful of DR-DQ haplotypes were handled as single units for association and clustering because linkage in the cohort was strong. Among almost 400 genotyped donors of the cohort, an average of roughly 240,000 unique TCR beta nucleotide sequences were sequenced per donor, roughly 20% of them non-productive.

Library construction relied on the immunoSEQ multiplex PCR assay. For the multiplex PCR, a mixture combining 60 forward primers for TCR Vbeta segments and 13 reverse primers for TCR Jbeta segments was used. The CDR3 region of rearranged TCR beta genes was amplified from genomic DNA with a multiplex PCR assay. The Illumina HiSeq System was used to sequence the amplified TCR beta libraries as 87-base-pair reads. On the authors' methods: In a later analysis, around 80 million unique TCR beta chains were counted across the 500 to 850 repertoires, and around 10 million of these chains were shared by at least two donors. Raw reads were error-corrected and collapsed into unique sequences with a nearest-neighbor algorithm that merged closely related sequences to remove PCR and sequencing errors. V, D and J gene segments were assigned by aligning CDR3 sequences to IMGT reference sequences. Each retained sequence needed at least a six-nucleotide match to both a V gene segment and a J gene segment. A rearrangement counted as productive if the CDR3 had no stop codons and remained in frame with V and J, and every other rearrangement counted as non-productive. Following IMGT convention, CDR3 was defined as the stretch from the second conserved V-encoded cysteine up to the conserved J-encoded phenylalanine. The earlier analysis of roughly 590 of the donors excluded sequences that lacked an unambiguous match to a single V gene segment. An earlier analysis of a few hundred of the donors called V segments functional above 56.7% productive rearrangements and segregating when the between-donor standard deviation exceeded 5%. To diagnose cytomegalovirus status from the catalog of TCR beta chain sequences, a statistical classification framework was built. In a later analysis, TCR nucleotide sequences were compared against IMGT/GENE-DB human TR gene sequences so that V and J genes could be assigned. Using the TCRdist pipeline, a later analysis assigned CDR3 sequences along with most-parsimonious VDJ recombination scenarios. In a later analysis, each TCR beta chain was defined by its CDR3 amino acid sequence together with its V-gene family, and reads lacking a unique V-gene family were excluded. As a way to deal with suspected cross-contamination and a sequencing artifact, a later analysis dropped nearly 600 nucleotide sequences that were highly shared and had low generation probability. In a later analysis, a clonal expansion index was calculated for each public chain from normalized within-repertoire ranks of inferred template counts. Generation probabilities in a later analysis came from a VDJ recombination model fitted to out-of-frame rearrangements, and those results were checked against IGoR. A later analysis scored TCR-TCR, TCR-HLA and TCR-CMV co-occurrence with hypergeometric tests, applying a repertoire-size bias correction to TCR pairs. A later analysis estimated false discovery rates by permuting HLA or CMV assignments 20 times. In a later analysis, co-occurring TCRs were grouped with DBSCAN, and TCRdist sequence similarity was added when clustering was performed within HLA-allele-positive subsets. Co-occurrence clustering excluded repertoires with fewer than 30,000 or more than 120,000 public chains, plus five with anomalous nucleotide sharing. What TCRdb holds here is the immuneACCESS table cut down to in-frame rearrangements. Part of the clones is not present; checked against another copy, under half of the missing clones reflect an unresolved V gene, and the others are unexplained. From that table come the V and J calls and clone size; the DNA was used to work out D and trimming. A total of roughly 250,000 clones appear in this sample, 84% of them only once. 1.5% to 2.5% of the sample is held by the ten biggest clonotypes.

Inclusive of the bounding cysteine and phenylalanine, the CDR3 is 17 residues long. The entry retains the CDR3 DNA only, 51 bases that are in frame from base 1. V is pruned by 0 bases and J by 6 bases, leaving 8 bases of the junction without a gene match. Per the germline V gene, LGHNA is the CDR1 and YNFKEQ is the CDR2. To note about this clone: The antigen it binds to is not known. No base quality information exists; no much larger clone differs at one position.

Study-wide conclusions, independent of this receptor: A total of some 180 TCR beta chains were listed by the study as associated with cytomegalovirus. In an earlier analysis of fewer than 750 of the donors, most TCR beta V segments were observed in productive rearrangements about 87% or about 30% of the time, broadly matching IMGT annotations. Compared with the approximately 720-donor mean, donors in an Asian-associated ancestry cluster had fewer N-insertions in productive TCRs, according to a later genetic analysis. Correlated functional status among segregating V segments might be attributable to linkage disequilibrium, but an unknown experimental factor could not be ruled out. The cohort was sequenced for TCR beta chains only, and without alpha or paired-chain data the features that could be detected were limited. Assigning TCR associations to individual alleles was difficult when HLA alleles, especially DR and DQ, strongly co-occurred. According to the authors, the approach could potentially be generalized to other disease states and immunological phenotypes. In a later analysis, some 18,000 TCR beta sequences were associated with specific HLA alleles at a false discovery rate of 0.05. Roughly uniform sequencing depth across donors was assumed in presence/absence analyses, although this assumption may not hold. A further reported finding was that TCR beta sequences accurately predicted the HLA-A and HLA-B alleles for most subjects in the first cohort. HLA typing was unavailable for some donors at each locus, so association tests used only the typed subset. V-gene and J-gene trimming of TCR beta chains was associated with a missense DCLRE1C variant in a later genetic analysis, and the association was replicated in an independent cohort. Most TCR sequences were observed very rarely across donors, whereas some public TCRs were present in many individuals. CMV serostatus was the only immune exposure information available for the cohort. Compared with equally common non-associated chains, HLA-associated TCR beta chains in a later analysis were more clonally expanded and had lower generation probabilities. According to a later analysis, TCR association rates differed among HLA loci, with DRB1 alleles showing the most associated TCRs and HLA-C alleles showing the fewest. The classifier was reported to diagnose cytomegalovirus status with high specificity and sensitivity in both the original cohort and the validation cohort. Because counts were too low, fewer than 20 rarely observed V segments, including chromosome 9 orphons, were excluded from the earlier analysis of 500 to 700 of the donors. The 87-base-pair reads could not distinguish some IMGT-functional V segments, including TRBV6-2 and TRBV6-3, so those segments were excluded. Most CMV-associated TCR beta chains appeared to be HLA-restricted in a later analysis, and the HLA associations seemed to be driven largely by CMV exposure. According to a later analysis, parvovirus B19, influenza, CMV and Epstein-Barr virus appeared linked to several top co-occurrence clusters. In vitro tests confirmed that three of the cytomegalovirus-associated TCR beta chains recognize cytomegalovirus antigens. A cluster of highly shared sequence variants was judged likely to represent a technical artifact of the sequencing pipeline.

In total, approximately 690 healthy bone marrow donors made up the cohort. At the time of sampling, all cohort members were nominally healthy, though unrecorded immune exposures were likely present. The donor was CMV seropositive and belonged to the group of a few hundred seropositive cohort members. Every donor gave a peripheral blood sample, and the peripheral blood mononuclear cells from that sample were used for TCR beta sequencing. Genomic DNA was extracted from the blood cell samples with the Qiagen DNeasy Blood Extraction Kit. This receptor was obtained from a woman in her thirties or forties in good health and CMV-seropositive. The material sequenced was PBMCs. The chain is made from TRBV4-2 and TRBJ2-3, with 11 bases in between that match TRBD2. The nucleotide sequence is TGTGCCAGCAGCCAAGAATCGCCTAGCGGGAGGACGGATACGCAGTATTTT. Protein translation: CASSQESPSGRTDTQYF.